This T cell receptor (beta chain) was found in a study of cytomegalovirus exposure and HLA in healthy donors. Study-wide results and limits: It is likely that the observed cluster of highly shared sequence variants was a sequencing artifact. In a later analysis, HLA-associated TCR beta chains were more clonally expanded than equally common others.

Primers: 60 Vbeta forward and 13 Jbeta reverse. TCRdb's copy holds only in-frame clones and misses some; the assay was immunoSEQ multiplex PCR. The sample holds under 150,000 clones, approximately 68% seen once. To note about this clone: What it recognizes is unknown.

The CDR3 contains 14 residues. Germline V gives CDR1 LGHNT, CDR2 FRNRAP. The V segment lost 5 bases and the J segment 5 bases; nucleotides outside the gene matches: 6. V usage is TRBV12-5 and J usage is TRBJ2-5; 9 nucleotides match TRBD1. The TCR sequence derives from a man aged 60 to 75 in good health and CMV-seronegative. The sample was PBMCs. CDR3 residues: CASGPGQGTETQYF. Written as DNA, the CDR3 is TGTGCTAGTGGTCCCGGACAGGGGACCGAGACCCAGTACTTC.